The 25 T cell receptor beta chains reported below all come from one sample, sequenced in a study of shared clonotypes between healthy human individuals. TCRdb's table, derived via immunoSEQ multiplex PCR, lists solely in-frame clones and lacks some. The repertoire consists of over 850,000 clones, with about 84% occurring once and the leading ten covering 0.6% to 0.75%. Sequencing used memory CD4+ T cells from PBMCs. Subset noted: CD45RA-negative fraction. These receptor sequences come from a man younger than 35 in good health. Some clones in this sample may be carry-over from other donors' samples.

The CDR3 DNA reads as TGTGCCTGGAGTGCCTTATCGGACGGCCTAGGACCCCAGCATTTT. Amino acids: CAWSALSDGLGPQHF. This chain links TRBV30 with TRBJ1-5; D not resolved. The V and J ends lost 1 base and 10 bases respectively, with 20 bases between them. CDR1 is GTSNPN, CDR2 SVGIG, per germline (reference sequence). This CDR3 contains 15 residues. The whole variable domain, remainder taken from reference TRBV30 and TRBJ1-5, is SQTIHQWPATLVQPVGSPLSLECTVEGTSNPNLYWYRQAAGRGLQLLFYSVGIGQISSEVPQNLSASRPQDRQFILSSKKLLLSDSGFYLCAWSALSDGLGPQHFGDGTRLSIL.

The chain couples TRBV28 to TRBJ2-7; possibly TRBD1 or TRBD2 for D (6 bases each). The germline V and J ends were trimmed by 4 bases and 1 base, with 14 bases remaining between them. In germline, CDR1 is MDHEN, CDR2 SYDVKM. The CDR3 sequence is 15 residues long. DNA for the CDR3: TGTGCCAGCAGTTCGGAGGGAAGGGGGTCCTACGAGCAGTACTTC. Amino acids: CASSSEGRGSYEQYF.

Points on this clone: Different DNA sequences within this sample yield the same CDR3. The CDR3 here is CASSLVGGNQPQHF. CDR3 bases: TGCGCCAGCAGCTTGGTGGGGGGGAATCAGCCCCAGCATTTT. This sequence joins TRBV5-1 and TRBJ1-5; perhaps TRBD1 as D (5 bases). Germline values: CDR1 SGHRS, CDR2 YFSETQ. The CDR3 runs to 14 residues. Trimming removed 0 bases from V and 4 bases from J, with 8 bases in between.

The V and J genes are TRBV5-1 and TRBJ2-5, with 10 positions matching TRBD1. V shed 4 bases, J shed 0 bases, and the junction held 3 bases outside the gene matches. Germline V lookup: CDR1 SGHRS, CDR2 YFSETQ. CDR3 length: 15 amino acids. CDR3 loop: CASSPGQGYQETQYF. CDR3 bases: TGCGCCAGCAGCCCGGGACAGGGGTACCAAGAGACCCAGTACTTC.

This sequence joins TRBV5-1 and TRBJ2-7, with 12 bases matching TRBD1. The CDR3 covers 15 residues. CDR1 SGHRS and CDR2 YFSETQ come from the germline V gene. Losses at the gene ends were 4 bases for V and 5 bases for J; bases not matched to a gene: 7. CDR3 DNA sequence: TGCGCCAGCAGCAACACCGGGACAGGGGGCCACGAGCAGTACTTC. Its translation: CASSNTGTGGHEQYF.

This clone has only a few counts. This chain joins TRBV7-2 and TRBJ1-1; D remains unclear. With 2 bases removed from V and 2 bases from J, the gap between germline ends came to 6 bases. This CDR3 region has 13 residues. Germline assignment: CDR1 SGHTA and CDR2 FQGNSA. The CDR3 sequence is CASSLLSNTEAFF. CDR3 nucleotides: TGTGCCAGCAGCTTACTTAGTAACACTGAAGCTTTCTTT.

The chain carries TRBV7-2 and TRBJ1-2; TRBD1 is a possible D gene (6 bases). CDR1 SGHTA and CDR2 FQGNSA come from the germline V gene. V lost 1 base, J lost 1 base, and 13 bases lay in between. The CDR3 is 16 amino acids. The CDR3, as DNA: TGTGCCAGCAGCTTAGAGGCAGGGGCAAGTAACTATGGCTACACCTTC. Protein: CASSLEAGASNYGYTF.

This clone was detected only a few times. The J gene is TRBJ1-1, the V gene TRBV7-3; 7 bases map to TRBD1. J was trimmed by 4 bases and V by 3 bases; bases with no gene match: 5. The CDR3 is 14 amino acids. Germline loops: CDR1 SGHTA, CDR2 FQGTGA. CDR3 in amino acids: CASSLSGGTTEAFF. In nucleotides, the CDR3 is TGTGCCAGCAGCTTGTCAGGGGGTACCACTGAAGCTTTCTTT.

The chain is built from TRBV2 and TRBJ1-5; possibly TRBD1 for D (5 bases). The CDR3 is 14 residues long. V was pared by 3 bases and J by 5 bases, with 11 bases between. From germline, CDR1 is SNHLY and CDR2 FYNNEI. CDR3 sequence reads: CASSESRADQPQHF. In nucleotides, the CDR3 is TGTGCCAGCAGTGAGAGCAGGGCTGATCAGCCCCAGCATTTT.

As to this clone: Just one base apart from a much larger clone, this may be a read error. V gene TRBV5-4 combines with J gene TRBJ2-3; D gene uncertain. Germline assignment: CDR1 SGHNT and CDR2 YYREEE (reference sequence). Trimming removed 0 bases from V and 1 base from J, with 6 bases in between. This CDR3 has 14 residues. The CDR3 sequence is CASSLGWGTDTQYF. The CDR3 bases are TGTGCCAGCAGCTTGGGCTGGGGCACAGATACGCAGTATTTT.

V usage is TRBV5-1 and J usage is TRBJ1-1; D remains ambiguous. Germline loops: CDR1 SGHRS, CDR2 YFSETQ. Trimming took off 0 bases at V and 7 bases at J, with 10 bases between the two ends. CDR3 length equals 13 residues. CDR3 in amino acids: CASSLGFKSEAFF. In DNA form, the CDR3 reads TGCGCCAGCAGCTTGGGCTTTAAAAGTGAAGCTTTCTTT.

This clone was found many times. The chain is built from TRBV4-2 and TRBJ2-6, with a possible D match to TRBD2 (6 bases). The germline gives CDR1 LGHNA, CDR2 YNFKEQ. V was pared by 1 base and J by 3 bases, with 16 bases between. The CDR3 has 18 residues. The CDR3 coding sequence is TGTGCCAGCAGCCAAGCAAGGGGAGGAGGTGGTGGGGCCAACGTCCTGACTTTC. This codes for CASSQARGGGGGANVLTF.

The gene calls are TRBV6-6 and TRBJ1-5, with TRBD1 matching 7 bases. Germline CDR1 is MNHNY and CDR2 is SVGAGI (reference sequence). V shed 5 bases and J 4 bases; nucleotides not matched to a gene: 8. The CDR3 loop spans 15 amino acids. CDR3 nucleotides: TGTGCCAGCAGTACGAACAGGGGAGGGAATCAGCCCCAGCATTTT. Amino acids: CASSTNRGGNQPQHF.

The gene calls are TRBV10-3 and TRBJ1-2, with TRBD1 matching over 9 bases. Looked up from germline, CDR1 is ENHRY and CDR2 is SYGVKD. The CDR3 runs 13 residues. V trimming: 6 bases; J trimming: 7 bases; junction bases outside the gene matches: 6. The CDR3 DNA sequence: TGTGCCATCAGCCCTACAGGGGGCGGTGGCTACACCTTC. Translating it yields CAISPTGGGGYTF.

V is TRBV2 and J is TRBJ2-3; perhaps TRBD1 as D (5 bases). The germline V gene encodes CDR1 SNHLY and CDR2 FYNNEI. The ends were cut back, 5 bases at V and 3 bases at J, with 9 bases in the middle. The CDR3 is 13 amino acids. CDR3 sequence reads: CASSPGWTDTQYF. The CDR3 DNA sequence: TGTGCCAGCAGTCCAGGGTGGACAGATACGCAGTATTTT. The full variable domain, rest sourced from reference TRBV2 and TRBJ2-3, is EPEVTQTPSHQVTQMGQEVILRCVPISNHLYFYWYRQILGQKVEFLVSFYNNEISEKSEIFDDQFSVERPDGSNFTLKIRSTKLEDSAMYFCASSPGWTDTQYFGPGTRLTVL.

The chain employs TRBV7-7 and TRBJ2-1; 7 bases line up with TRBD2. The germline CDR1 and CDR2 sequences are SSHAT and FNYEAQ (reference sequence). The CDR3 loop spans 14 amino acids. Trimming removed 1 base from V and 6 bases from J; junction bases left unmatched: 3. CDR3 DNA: TGTGCCAGCAGCTTAGGACTAGCTACCAATGAGCAGTTCTTC. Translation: CASSLGLATNEQFF. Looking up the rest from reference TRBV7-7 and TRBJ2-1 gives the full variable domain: GAGVSQSPRYKVTKRGQDVTLRCDPISSHATLYWYQQALGQGPEFLTYFNYEAQPDKSGLPSDRFSAERPEGSISTLTIQRTEQRDSAMYRCASSLGLATNEQFFGPGTRLTVL.

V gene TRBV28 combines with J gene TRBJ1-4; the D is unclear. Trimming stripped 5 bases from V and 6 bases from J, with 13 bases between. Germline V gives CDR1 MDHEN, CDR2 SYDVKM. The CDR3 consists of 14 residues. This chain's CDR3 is CASSPTVNYEKLFF. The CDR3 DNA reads TGTGCCAGCAGTCCAACAGTGAATTATGAAAAACTGTTTTTT.

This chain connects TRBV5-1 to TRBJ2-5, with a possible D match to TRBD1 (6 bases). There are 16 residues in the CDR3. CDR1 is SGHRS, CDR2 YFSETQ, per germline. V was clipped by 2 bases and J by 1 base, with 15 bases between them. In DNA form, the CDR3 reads TGCGCCAGCAGCTTCGGAGTGGGACACCCCCAAGAGACCCAGTACTTC. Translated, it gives CASSFGVGHPQETQYF.

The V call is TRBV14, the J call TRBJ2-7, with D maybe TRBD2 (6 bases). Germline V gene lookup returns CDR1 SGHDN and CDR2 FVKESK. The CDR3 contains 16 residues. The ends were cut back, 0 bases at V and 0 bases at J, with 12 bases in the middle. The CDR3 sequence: CASSQDDVADSYEQYF. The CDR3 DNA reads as TGTGCCAGCAGCCAAGACGACGTAGCGGACTCCTACGAGCAGTACTTC.

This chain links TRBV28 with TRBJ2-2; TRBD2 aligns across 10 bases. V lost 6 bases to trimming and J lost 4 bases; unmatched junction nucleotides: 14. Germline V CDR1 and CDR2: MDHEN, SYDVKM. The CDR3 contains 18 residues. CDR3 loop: CASRILAGSNKGTGELFF. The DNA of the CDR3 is TGTGCCAGCAGGATACTAGCGGGATCTAACAAGGGCACCGGGGAGCTGTTTTTT.

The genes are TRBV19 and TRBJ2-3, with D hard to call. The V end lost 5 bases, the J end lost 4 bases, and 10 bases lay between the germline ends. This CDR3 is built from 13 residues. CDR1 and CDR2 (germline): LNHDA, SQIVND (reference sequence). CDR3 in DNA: TGTGCCAGTAGTCTGGCCTCTCCAGATACGCAGTATTTT. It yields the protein CASSLASPDTQYF. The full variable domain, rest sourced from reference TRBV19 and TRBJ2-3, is DGGITQSPKYLFRKEGQNVTLSCEQNLNHDAMYWYRQDPGQGLRLIYYSQIVNDFQKGDIAEGYSVSREKKESFPLTVTSAQKNPTAFYLCASSLASPDTQYFGPGTRLTVL.

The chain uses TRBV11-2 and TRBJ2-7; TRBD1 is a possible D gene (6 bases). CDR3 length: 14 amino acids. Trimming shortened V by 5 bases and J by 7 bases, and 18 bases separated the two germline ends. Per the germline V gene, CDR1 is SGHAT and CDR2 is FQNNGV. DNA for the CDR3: TGTGCCAGCAGCCGTACTCGGACAGTTCGGGAGCAGTACTTC. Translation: CASSRTRTVREQYF. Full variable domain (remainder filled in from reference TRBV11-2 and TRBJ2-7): EAGVAQSPRYKIIEKRQSVAFWCNPISGHATLYWYQQILGQGPKLLIQFQNNGVVDDSQLPKDRFSAERLKGVDSTLKIQPAKLEDSAVYLCASSRTRTVREQYFGPGTRLTVT.

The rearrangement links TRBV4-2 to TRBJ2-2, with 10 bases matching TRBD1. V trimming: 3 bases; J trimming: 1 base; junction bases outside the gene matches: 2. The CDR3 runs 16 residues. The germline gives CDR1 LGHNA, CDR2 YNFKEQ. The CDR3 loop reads CASSQGQGWNTGELFF. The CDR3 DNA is TGTGCCAGCAGCCAGGGACAGGGGTGGAACACCGGGGAGCTGTTTTTT.

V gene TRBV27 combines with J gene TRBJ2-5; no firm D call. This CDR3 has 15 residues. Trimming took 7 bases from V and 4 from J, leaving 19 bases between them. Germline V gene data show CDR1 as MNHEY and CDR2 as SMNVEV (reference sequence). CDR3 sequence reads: CASNPLRLRTETQYF. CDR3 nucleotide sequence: TGTGCCAGCAACCCCCTCAGGTTGCGCACAGAGACCCAGTACTTC.

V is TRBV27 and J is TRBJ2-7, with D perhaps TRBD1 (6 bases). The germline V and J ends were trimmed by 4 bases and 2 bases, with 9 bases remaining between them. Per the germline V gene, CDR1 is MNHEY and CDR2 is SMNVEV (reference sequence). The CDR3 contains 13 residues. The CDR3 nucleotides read TGTGCCAGCAGTTCCAGGGGTCCCTACGAGCAGTACTTC. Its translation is CASSSRGPYEQYF.